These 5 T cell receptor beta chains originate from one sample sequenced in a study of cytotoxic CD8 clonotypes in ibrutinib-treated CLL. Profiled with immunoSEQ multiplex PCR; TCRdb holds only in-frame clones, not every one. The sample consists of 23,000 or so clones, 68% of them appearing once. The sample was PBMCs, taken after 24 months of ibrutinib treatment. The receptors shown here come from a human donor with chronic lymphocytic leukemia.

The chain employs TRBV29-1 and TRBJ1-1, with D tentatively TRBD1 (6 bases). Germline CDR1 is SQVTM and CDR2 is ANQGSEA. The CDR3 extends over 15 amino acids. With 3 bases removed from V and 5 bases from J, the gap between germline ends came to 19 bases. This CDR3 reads CSVEPGANGGTEAFF. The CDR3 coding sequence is TGCAGCGTTGAGCCAGGGGCGAACGGGGGGACTGAAGCTTTCTTT. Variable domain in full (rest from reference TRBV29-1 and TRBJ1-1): SAVISQKPSRDICQRGTSLTIQCQVDSQVTMMFWYRQQPGQSLTLIATANQGSEATYESGFVIDKFPISRPNLTFSTLTVSNMSPEDSSIYLCSVEPGANGGTEAFFGQGTRLTVV.

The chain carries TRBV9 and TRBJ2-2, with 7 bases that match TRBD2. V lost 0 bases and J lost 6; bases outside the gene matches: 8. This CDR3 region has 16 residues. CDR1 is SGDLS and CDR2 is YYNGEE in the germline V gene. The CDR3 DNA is TGTGCCAGCAGCGTAGGATGGGGGAGGGCGGCCGGGGAGCTGTTTTTT. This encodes CASSVGWGRAAGELFF.

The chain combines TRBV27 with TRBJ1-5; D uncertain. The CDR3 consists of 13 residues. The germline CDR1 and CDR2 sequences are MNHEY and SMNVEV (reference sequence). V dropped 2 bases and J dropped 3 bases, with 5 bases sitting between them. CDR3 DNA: TGTGCCAGCAGTTTAGGATACAATCAGCCCCAGCATTTT. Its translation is CASSLGYNQPQHF.

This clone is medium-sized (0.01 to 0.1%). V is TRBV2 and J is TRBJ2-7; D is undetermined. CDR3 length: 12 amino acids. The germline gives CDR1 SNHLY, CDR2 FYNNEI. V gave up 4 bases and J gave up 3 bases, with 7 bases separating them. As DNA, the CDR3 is TGTGCCAGCAGTGCAGTGGGCTACGAGCAGTACTTC. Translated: CASSAVGYEQYF.

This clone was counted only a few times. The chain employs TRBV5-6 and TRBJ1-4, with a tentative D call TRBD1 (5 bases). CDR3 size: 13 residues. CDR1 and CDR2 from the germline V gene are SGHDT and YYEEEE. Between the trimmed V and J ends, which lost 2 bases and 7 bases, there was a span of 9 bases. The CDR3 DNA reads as TGTGCCAGCAGCTTTGGACAAGCTGAAAAACTGTTTTTT. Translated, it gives CASSFGQAEKLFF.